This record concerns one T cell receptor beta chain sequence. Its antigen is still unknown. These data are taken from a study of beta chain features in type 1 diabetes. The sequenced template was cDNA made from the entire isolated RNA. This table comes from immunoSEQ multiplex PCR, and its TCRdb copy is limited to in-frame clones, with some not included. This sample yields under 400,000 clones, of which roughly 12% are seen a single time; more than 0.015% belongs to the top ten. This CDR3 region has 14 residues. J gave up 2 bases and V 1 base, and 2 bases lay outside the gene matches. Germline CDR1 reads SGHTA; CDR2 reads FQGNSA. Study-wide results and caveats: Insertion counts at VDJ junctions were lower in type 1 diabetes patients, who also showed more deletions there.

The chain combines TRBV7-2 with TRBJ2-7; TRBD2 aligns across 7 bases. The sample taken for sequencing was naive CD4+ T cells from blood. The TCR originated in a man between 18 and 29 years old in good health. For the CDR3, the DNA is TGTGCCAGCAGCTTAGAGAGCGGGACCTACGAGCAGTACTTC. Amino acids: CASSLESGTYEQYF. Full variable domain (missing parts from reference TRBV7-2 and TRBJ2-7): GAGVSQSPSNKVTEKGKDVELRCDPISGHTALYWYRQSLGQGLEFLIYFQGNSAPDKSGLPSDRFSAERTGGSVSTLTIQRTQQEDSAVYLCASSLESGTYEQYFGPGTRLTVT.